The clone carrying this TCR beta chain showed up just once. Its antigen remains unknown. This sample is drawn from a study of cytomegalovirus exposure and HLA in healthy donors. Across the whole study: Early released data comprised 80 million to 90 million unique TCRs from HLA-typed donors. Broader study findings: In most subjects, TCR beta sequences reportedly gave accurate predictions of HLA-A and HLA-B alleles. A later analysis found that most CMV-associated TCR beta chains appeared HLA-restricted.

The PCR contained 60 Vbeta and 13 Jbeta primers. Using immunoSEQ multiplex PCR, the repertoire was profiled, and TCRdb retains in-frame clones only, with some absent. The sample consists of around 170,000 clones, around 79% of them appearing once. V was pared by 0 bases and J by 12 bases, with 9 bases of the junction left unmatched. Per the germline V gene, CDR1 is SGHRS and CDR2 is YFSETQ. This CDR3 comprises 13 residues. The V gene is TRBV5-1, the J gene TRBJ2-7; TRBD2 agrees at 7 bases. The sequencing input was PBMCs. This clonotype was sampled from a woman between 50 and 59 years old in good health and CMV-seronegative. The CDR3 loop is CASSLAASGPGYF. CDR3 sequence (DNA): TGCGCCAGCAGCTTGGCGGCTAGCGGTCCCGGGTACTTC.